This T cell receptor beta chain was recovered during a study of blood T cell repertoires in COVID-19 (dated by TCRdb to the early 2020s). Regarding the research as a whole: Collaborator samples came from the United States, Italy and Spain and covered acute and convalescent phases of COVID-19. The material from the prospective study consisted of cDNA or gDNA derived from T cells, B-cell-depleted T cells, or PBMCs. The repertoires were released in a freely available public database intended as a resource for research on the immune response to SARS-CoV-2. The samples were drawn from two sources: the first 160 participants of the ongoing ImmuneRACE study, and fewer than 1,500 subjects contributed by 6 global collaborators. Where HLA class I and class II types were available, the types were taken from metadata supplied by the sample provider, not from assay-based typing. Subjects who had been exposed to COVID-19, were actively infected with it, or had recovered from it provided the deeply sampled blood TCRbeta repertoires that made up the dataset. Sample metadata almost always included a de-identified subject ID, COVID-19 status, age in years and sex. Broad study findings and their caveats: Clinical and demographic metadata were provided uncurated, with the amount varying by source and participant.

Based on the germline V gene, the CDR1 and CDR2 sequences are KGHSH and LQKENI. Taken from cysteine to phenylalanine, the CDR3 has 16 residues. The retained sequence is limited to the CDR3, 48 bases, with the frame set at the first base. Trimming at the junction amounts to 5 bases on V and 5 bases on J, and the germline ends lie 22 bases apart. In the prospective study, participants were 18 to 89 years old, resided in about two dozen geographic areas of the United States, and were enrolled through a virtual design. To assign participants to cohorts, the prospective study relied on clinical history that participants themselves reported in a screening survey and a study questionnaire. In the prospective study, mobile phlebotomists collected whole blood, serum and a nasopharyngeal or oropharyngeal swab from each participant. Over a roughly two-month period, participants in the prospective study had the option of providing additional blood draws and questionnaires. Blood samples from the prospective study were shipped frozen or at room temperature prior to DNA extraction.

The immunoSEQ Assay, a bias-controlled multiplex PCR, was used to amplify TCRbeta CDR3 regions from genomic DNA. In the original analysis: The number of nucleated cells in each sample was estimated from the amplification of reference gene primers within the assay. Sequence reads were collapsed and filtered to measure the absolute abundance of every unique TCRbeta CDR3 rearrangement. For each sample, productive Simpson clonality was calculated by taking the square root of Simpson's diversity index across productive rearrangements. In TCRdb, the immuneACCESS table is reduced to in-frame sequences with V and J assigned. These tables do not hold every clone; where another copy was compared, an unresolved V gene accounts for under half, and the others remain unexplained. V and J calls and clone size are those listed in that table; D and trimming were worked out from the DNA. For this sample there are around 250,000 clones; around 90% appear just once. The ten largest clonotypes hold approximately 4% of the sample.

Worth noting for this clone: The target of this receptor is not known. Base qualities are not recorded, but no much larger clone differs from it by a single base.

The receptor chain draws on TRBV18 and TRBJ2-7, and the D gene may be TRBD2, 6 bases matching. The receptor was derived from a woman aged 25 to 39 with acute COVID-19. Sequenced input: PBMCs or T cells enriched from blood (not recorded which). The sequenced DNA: TGTGCCAGCTCAGGGACTTTCGGTGCGCTTGGGGACGAGCAGTACTTC. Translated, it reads CASSGTFGALGDEQYF.